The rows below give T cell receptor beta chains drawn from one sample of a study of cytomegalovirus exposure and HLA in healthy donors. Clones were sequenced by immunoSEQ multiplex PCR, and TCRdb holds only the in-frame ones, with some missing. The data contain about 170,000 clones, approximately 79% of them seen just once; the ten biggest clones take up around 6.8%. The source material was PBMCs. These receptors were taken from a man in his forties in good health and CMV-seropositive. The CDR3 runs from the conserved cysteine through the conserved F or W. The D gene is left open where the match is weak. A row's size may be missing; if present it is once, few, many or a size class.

CDR3 protein: CASSTGDRGTDTQYF
CDR3 DNA: TGTGCCAGCAGCACCGGGGACAGAGGAACAGATACGCAGTATTTT
V gene: TRBV5-4
clone size: once
D gene: TRBD1
J gene: TRBJ2-3

CDR3 protein: CASRLRDTGNYGYTF
CDR3 DNA: TGTGCCAGCAGGCTCCGGGACACAGGAAACTATGGCTACACCTTC
V gene: TRBV2
clone size: .
D gene: .
J gene: TRBJ1-2

CDR3 protein: CASSASGFSDYGYTF
CDR3 DNA: TGTGCCAGCAGTGCCTCGGGGTTTTCGGACTATGGCTACACCTTC
V gene: TRBV27
clone size: .
D gene: .
J gene: TRBJ1-2

CDR3 protein: CASSPRDTDNYGYTF
CDR3 DNA: TGCGCCAGCAGCCCCCGGGACACGGATAACTATGGCTACACCTTC
V gene: TRBV4-1
clone size: .
D gene: .
J gene: TRBJ1-2

CDR3 protein: CASSEAEGNSPLHF
CDR3 DNA: TGTGCCAGCAGTGAAGCGGAGGGGAATTCACCCCTCCACTTT
V gene: TRBV2
clone size: .
D gene: .
J gene: TRBJ1-6

CDR3 protein: CASSYSSVGGAGELFF
CDR3 DNA: TGTGCCAGCAGTTACTCGAGCGTTGGAGGGGCCGGGGAGCTGTTTTTT
V gene: TRBV6-5
clone size: .
D gene: .
J gene: TRBJ2-2

CDR3 protein: CASGPTVLEPQHF
CDR3 DNA: TGTGCCAGTGGACCGACAGTGTTGGAGCCCCAGCATTTT
V gene: TRBV19
clone size: .
D gene: .
J gene: TRBJ1-5

CDR3 protein: CASTSGQVHLLREQYF
CDR3 DNA: TGTGCCAGCACTTCAGGACAGGTACACCTCCTACGAGAGCAGTACTTC
V gene: TRBV6-6
clone size: .
D gene: TRBD1
J gene: TRBJ2-7

CDR3 protein: CASSLGASGGGETQYF
CDR3 DNA: TGTGCCAGCAGCTTGGGTGCGTCGGGGGGGGGAGAGACCCAGTACTTC
V gene: TRBV5-6
clone size: .
D gene: TRBD2
J gene: TRBJ2-5

CDR3 protein: CASSLLLAGPYEQYF
CDR3 DNA: TGTGCCAGCAGCTTACTGTTAGCGGGACCCTACGAGCAGTACTTC
V gene: TRBV7-2
clone size: once
D gene: TRBD2
J gene: TRBJ2-7

CDR3 protein: CASTPSPGGTQYF
CDR3 DNA: TGTGCCAGCACCCCGAGTCCCGGGGGGACGCAGTATTTT
V gene: TRBV5-6
clone size: .
D gene: TRBD2
J gene: TRBJ2-3

CDR3 protein: CASSLAGATTDTQYF
CDR3 DNA: TGTGCCAGCAGCTTAGCGGGGGCCACCACAGATACGCAGTATTTT
V gene: TRBV7-3
clone size: few
D gene: .
J gene: TRBJ2-3

CDR3 protein: CASSLTSGSYEQYF
CDR3 DNA: TGTGCCAGCAGTCTTACTAGCGGCTCCTACGAGCAGTACTTC
V gene: TRBV25-1
clone size: .
D gene: TRBD2
J gene: TRBJ2-7

CDR3 protein: CASSSDRGDYGYTF
CDR3 DNA: TGTGCCAGCAGCTCGGACAGGGGGGACTATGGCTACACCTTC
V gene: TRBV7-2
clone size: .
D gene: TRBD1
J gene: TRBJ1-2

CDR3 protein: CATSRVRGRAAYNEQFF
CDR3 DNA: TGTGCCACCAGCAGAGTGCGGGGCAGGGCGGCCTACAATGAGCAGTTCTTC
V gene: TRBV15
clone size: .
D gene: .
J gene: TRBJ2-1

CDR3 protein: CASSIQGTGTEAFF
CDR3 DNA: TGTGCCAGCAGTATACAGGGTACGGGCACTGAAGCTTTCTTT
V gene: TRBV6-1
clone size: .
D gene: .
J gene: TRBJ1-1

CDR3 protein: CASSMGGGYEQYF
CDR3 DNA: TGTGCCAGCTCAATGGGGGGGGGCTACGAGCAGTACTTC
V gene: TRBV18
clone size: .
D gene: TRBD2
J gene: TRBJ2-7

CDR3 protein: CASSQDYRGNTDTQYF
CDR3 DNA: TGTGCCAGCAGCCAAGATTATAGGGGGAACACAGATACGCAGTATTTT
V gene: TRBV4-2
clone size: .
D gene: .
J gene: TRBJ2-3

CDR3 protein: CASSSPEGGEQYF
CDR3 DNA: TGTGCCAGCAGTTCCCCCGAGGGCGGCGAGCAGTACTTC
V gene: TRBV6-5
clone size: .
D gene: .
J gene: TRBJ2-7

CDR3 protein: CASSLEGGYGYTF
CDR3 DNA: TGTGCCAGCAGCTTGGAAGGAGGGTATGGCTACACCTTC
V gene: TRBV5-6
clone size: .
D gene: .
J gene: TRBJ1-2

CDR3 protein: CASSLSGGTYEQYF
CDR3 DNA: TGTGCCAGCAGCTTGTCGGGGGGCACTTACGAGCAGTACTTC
V gene: TRBV11-1
clone size: .
D gene: .
J gene: TRBJ2-7

CDR3 protein: CASSPPPGQGSKAFF
CDR3 DNA: TGTGCCAGCAGCCCCCCACCGGGACAGGGAAGTAAAGCTTTCTTT
V gene: TRBV5-4
clone size: .
D gene: TRBD1
J gene: TRBJ1-1

CDR3 protein: CASLGTANDQPQHF
CDR3 DNA: TGTGCCAGCCTCGGGACAGCAAACGATCAGCCCCAGCATTTT
V gene: TRBV19
clone size: .
D gene: TRBD1
J gene: TRBJ1-5

CDR3 protein: CASSVGTGAQPQHF
CDR3 DNA: TGTGCCAGCAGCGTAGGGACAGGGGCACAGCCCCAGCATTTT
V gene: TRBV9
clone size: .
D gene: TRBD1
J gene: TRBJ1-5

CDR3 protein: CALLGTGELFF
CDR3 DNA: TGTGCACTACTCGGGACCGGGGAGCTGTTTTTT
V gene: TRBV30
clone size: few
D gene: .
J gene: TRBJ2-2

CDR3 protein: CASSKTQGFGNSPLHF
CDR3 DNA: TGTGCCAGTAGTAAGACTCAGGGGTTTGGTAATTCACCCCTCCACTTT
V gene: TRBV19
clone size: .
D gene: .
J gene: TRBJ1-6

CDR3 protein: CASSLAGSYNEQFF
CDR3 DNA: TGCGCCAGCAGCTTGGCCGGGTCCTACAATGAGCAGTTCTTC
V gene: TRBV5-1
clone size: .
D gene: .
J gene: TRBJ2-1

CDR3 protein: CASSDRGTGSVILYNSPLHF
CDR3 DNA: TGTGCCAGCAGTGATAGAGGGACAGGGTCGGTTATTCTCTATAATTCACCCCTCCACTTT
V gene: TRBV2
clone size: .
D gene: TRBD1
J gene: TRBJ1-6

CDR3 protein: CASSYSSRDSDTQYF
CDR3 DNA: TGTGCCAGCAGTTACTCGAGCAGGGACTCAGATACGCAGTATTTT
V gene: TRBV6-5
clone size: .
D gene: .
J gene: TRBJ2-3

CDR3 protein: CASTSGLAGPYEQYF
CDR3 DNA: TGTGCCAGTACCTCCGGACTAGCGGGTCCGTACGAGCAGTACTTC
V gene: TRBV19
clone size: .
D gene: TRBD2
J gene: TRBJ2-7

CDR3 protein: CASSSGQPSLTEAFF
CDR3 DNA: TGTGCCAGTAGTTCGGGACAGCCAAGCCTCACTGAAGCTTTCTTT
V gene: TRBV19
clone size: .
D gene: TRBD1
J gene: TRBJ1-1

CDR3 protein: CASSQERDRVHEQYF
CDR3 DNA: TGCGCCAGCAGCCAAGAACGGGACAGGGTCCACGAGCAGTACTTC
V gene: TRBV4-3
clone size: few
D gene: TRBD1
J gene: TRBJ2-7

CDR3 protein: CASSLTGASSPLHF
CDR3 DNA: TGTGCCAGCAGTTTGACAGGGGCGAGCTCACCCCTCCACTTT
V gene: TRBV6-6
clone size: few
D gene: TRBD1
J gene: TRBJ1-6

CDR3 protein: CASSSTASNYGYTF
CDR3 DNA: TGTGCCAGCAGTTCGACAGCCTCTAACTATGGCTACACCTTC
V gene: TRBV27
clone size: .
D gene: .
J gene: TRBJ1-2

CDR3 protein: CASSDSSTDTQYF
CDR3 DNA: TGTGCCAGCAGCGACTCTAGCACAGATACGCAGTATTTT
V gene: TRBV13
clone size: .
D gene: .
J gene: TRBJ2-3

CDR3 protein: CASKGQGNTEAFF
CDR3 DNA: TGTGCCAGCAAGGGACAGGGAAACACTGAAGCTTTCTTT
V gene: TRBV9
clone size: few
D gene: TRBD1
J gene: TRBJ1-1